The subject of this entry is one T cell receptor (beta chain). The antigen remains undetermined. These data originate in a study of cytomegalovirus exposure and HLA in healthy donors. Study conclusions and caveats: The study put 150 to 200 TCR beta chains on its list as cytomegalovirus-associated. Cytomegalovirus status was reportedly diagnosed by the classifier with high sensitivity and specificity.

Here immunoSEQ multiplex PCR was the method, and the copy in TCRdb shows in-frame clones only, minus some. In the table there are about 240,000 clones, around nine tenths of which are singletons. This receptor was obtained from a young man in good health and CMV-seronegative. Sequenced input: PBMCs.

The CDR3 region is CASSLLLSDKNYEQYF. For the CDR3, the DNA is TGCGCCAGCAGCCTCCTTCTCTCGGACAAGAACTACGAGCAGTACTTC. The chain carries TRBV5-1 and TRBJ2-7, with D possibly TRBD1 on 5 matching bases. The CDR3 has 16 residues. Trimming left V 4 bases short and J 3 bases short, with 20 bases between. From germline, CDR1 is SGHRS and CDR2 YFSETQ. Full variable domain (remainder filled in from reference TRBV5-1 and TRBJ2-7): KAGVTQTPRYLIKTRGQQVTLSCSPISGHRSVSWYQQTPGQGLQFLFEYFSETQRNKGNFPGRFSGRQFSNSRSEMNVSTLELGDSALYLCASSLLLSDKNYEQYFGPGTRLTVT.